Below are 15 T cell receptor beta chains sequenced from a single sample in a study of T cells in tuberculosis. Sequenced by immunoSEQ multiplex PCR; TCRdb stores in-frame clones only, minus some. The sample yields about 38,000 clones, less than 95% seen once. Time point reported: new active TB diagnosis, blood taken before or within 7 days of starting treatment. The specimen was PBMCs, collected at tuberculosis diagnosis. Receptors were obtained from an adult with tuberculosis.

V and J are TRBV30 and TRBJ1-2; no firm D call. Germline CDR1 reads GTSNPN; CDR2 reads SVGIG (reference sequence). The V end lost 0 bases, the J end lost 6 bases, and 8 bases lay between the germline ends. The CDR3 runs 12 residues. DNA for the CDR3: TGTGCCTGGAGTGTAACAGCCGATGGCTACACCTTC. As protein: CAWSVTADGYTF. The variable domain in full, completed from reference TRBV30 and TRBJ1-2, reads SQTIHQWPATLVQPVGSPLSLECTVEGTSNPNLYWYRQAAGRGLQLLFYSVGIGQISSEVPQNLSASRPQDRQFILSSKKLLLSDSGFYLCAWSVTADGYTFGSGTRLTVV.

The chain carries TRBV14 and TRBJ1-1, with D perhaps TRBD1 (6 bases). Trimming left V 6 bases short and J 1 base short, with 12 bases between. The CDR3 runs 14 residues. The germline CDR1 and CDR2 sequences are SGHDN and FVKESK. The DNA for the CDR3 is TGTGCCAGCAGGCATAACAGGGAGAACACTGAAGCTTTCTTT. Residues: CASRHNRENTEAFF. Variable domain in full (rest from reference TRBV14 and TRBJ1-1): EAGVTQFPSHSVIEKGQTVTLRCDPISGHDNLYWYRRVMGKEIKFLLHFVKESKQDESGMPNNRFLAERTGGTYSTLKVQPAELEDSGVYFCASRHNRENTEAFFGQGTRLTVV.

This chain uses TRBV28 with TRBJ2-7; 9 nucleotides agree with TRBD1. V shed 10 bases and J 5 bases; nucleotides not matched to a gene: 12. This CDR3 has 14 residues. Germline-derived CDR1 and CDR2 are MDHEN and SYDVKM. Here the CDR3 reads CATIPWTGEDEQYF. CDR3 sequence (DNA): TGTGCCACCATCCCCTGGACAGGGGAGGACGAGCAGTACTTC. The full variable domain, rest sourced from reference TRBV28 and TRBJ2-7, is DVKVTQSSRYLVKRTGEKVFLECVQDMDHENMFWYRQDPGLGLRLIYFSYDVKMKEKGDIPEGYSVSREKKERFSLILESASTNQTSMYLCATIPWTGEDEQYFGPGTRLTVT.

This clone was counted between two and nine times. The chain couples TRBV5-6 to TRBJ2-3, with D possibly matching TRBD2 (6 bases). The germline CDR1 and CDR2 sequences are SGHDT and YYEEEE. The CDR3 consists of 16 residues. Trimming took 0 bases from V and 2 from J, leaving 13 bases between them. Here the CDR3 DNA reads TGTGCCAGCAGCTTGGCCGGGGGACCCCACACAGATACGCAGTATTTT. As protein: CASSLAGGPHTDTQYF.

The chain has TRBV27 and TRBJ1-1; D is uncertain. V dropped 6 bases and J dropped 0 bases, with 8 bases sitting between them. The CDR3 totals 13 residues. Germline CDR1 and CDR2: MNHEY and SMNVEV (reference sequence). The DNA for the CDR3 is TGTGCCAGCAGAAGATACATGAACACTGAAGCTTTCTTT. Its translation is CASRRYMNTEAFF.

For the CDR3, the DNA is TGCGCCAGCAGCTTGGCCTCAGGGATTAACTATGGCTACACCTTC. Encoded protein: CASSLASGINYGYTF. J is TRBJ1-2 and V is TRBV5-1; maybe TRBD1 (5 bases). This CDR3 comprises 15 residues. Trimming took off 0 bases at V and 1 base at J, with 10 bases between the two ends. Germline lookup yields CDR1 SGHRS and CDR2 YFSETQ. Based on the CDR3 plus reference TRBV5-1 and TRBJ1-2, the full variable domain is KAGVTQTPRYLIKTRGQQVTLSCSPISGHRSVSWYQQTPGQGLQFLFEYFSETQRNKGNFPGRFSGRQFSNSRSEMNVSTLELGDSALYLCASSLASGINYGYTFGSGTRLTVV.

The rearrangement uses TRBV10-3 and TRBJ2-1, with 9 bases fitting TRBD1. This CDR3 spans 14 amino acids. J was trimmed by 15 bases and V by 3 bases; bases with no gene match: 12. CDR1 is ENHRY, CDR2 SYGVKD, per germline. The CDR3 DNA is TGTGCCATCAGTGATCCGGGACAGGGAAACTCTTTGTTCTTC. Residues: CAISDPGQGNSLFF.

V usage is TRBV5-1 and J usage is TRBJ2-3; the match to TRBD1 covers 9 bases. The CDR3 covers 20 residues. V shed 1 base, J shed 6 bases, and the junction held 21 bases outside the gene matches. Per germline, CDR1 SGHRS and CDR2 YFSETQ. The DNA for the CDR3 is TGCGCCAGCAGCTTGCGCCCGGGACAGGGTGGTACGGCGGGGGAGGATACGCAGTATTTT. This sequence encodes CASSLRPGQGGTAGEDTQYF.

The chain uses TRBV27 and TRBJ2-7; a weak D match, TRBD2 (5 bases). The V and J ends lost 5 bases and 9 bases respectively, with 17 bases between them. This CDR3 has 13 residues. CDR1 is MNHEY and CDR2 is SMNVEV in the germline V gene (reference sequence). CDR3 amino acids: CASSLRGSRGQYF. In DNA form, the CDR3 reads TGTGCCAGCAGTCTCCGGGGATCTCGCGGGCAGTACTTC.

DNA of the CDR3: TGCGCCAGCAGCTTGGCCTCGAGCAGGGCAACTAACTATGGCTACACCTTC. Its protein is CASSLASSRATNYGYTF. The V and J genes are TRBV5-1 and TRBJ1-2; a weak D match, TRBD1 (5 bases). V gave up 0 bases and J gave up 0 bases, with 15 bases separating them. This CDR3 region has 17 residues. CDR1 is SGHRS, CDR2 YFSETQ, per germline. The entire variable domain, with the rest obtained from reference TRBV5-1 and TRBJ1-2, is as follows: KAGVTQTPRYLIKTRGQQVTLSCSPISGHRSVSWYQQTPGQGLQFLFEYFSETQRNKGNFPGRFSGRQFSNSRSEMNVSTLELGDSALYLCASSLASSRATNYGYTFGSGTRLTVV.

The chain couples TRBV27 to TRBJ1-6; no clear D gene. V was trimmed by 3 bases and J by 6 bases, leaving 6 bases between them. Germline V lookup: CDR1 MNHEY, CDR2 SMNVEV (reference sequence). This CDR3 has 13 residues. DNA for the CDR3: TGTGCCAGCAGTTTGGCGGGTAATTCACCCCTCCACTTT. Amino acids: CASSLAGNSPLHF.

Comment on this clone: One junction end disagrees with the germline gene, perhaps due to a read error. CDR3 nucleotides: TGTGCCGGCAGCTTATCTTCAGGGGGCTCGGAGACCCAGTACTTC. Protein product: CAGSLSSGGSETQYF. V gene TRBV5-4 combines with J gene TRBJ2-5; the match to TRBD1 covers 8 bases. CDR1 SGHNT and CDR2 YYREEE come from the germline V gene (reference sequence). CDR3 length equals 15 residues.

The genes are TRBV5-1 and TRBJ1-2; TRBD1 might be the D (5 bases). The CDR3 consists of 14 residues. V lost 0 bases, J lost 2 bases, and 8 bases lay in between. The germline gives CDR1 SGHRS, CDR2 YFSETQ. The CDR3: CASSLVGANYGYTF. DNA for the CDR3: TGCGCCAGCAGCTTGGTAGGGGCCAACTATGGCTACACCTTC.

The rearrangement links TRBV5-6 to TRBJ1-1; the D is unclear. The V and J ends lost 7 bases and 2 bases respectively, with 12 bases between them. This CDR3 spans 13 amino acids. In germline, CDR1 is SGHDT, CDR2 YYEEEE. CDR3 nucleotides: TGTGCCAGCTACTCAAGTAGAAACACTGAAGCTTTCTTT. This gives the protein CASYSSRNTEAFF.

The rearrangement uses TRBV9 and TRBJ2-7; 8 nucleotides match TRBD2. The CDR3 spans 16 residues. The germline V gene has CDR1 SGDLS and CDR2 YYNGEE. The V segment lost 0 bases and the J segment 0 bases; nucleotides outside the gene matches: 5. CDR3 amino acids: CASSVALAGTSYEQYF. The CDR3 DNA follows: TGTGCCAGCAGCGTAGCATTAGCGGGGACCTCCTACGAGCAGTACTTC.